This T cell receptor (beta chain) was captured by sequencing in a study of blood T cell repertoires in COVID-19. Using immunoSEQ multiplex PCR, the repertoire was profiled, and TCRdb retains in-frame clones only, with some absent. Of some 200,000 clones detected, around 80% appear once; the ten largest clones hold roughly 1.3%. This CDR3 is built from 16 residues. V gave up 7 bases and J gave up 7 bases; unmatched junction bases: 16. The germline CDR1 and CDR2 sequences are LGHDT and YNNKEL (reference sequence). The source is a woman aged 25 to 39 with COVID-19, enrolled during active disease. The specimen was peripheral blood. The rearrangement joins TRBV3-1 (or the pseudogene TRBV3-2) to TRBJ2-5; 9 nucleotides line up with TRBD1. The CDR3 sequence: CASTPLTGGILGTQYF. In DNA, the CDR3 is TGTGCCAGCACCCCTCTGACAGGGGGAATTTTGGGGACCCAGTACTTC.